This TCR beta chain appears in the sequencing data of a study of blood T cell repertoires in COVID-19. Whole-study context: The origin of the acute and convalescent COVID-19 samples was the United States, Italy and Spain. In each case, the material was cDNA or gDNA derived from T cells, B-cell-depleted T cells, or PBMCs.

Authors' processing steps: Cell counts per sample came from amplifying reference gene primers. Assay: immunoSEQ multiplex PCR; the TCRdb copy retains only in-frame clones and omits some. V and J calls and clone size follow that table, whereas D and trimming were derived from the DNA. The table includes more than 15,000 clones, around 89% detected once. V was pared by 2 bases and J by 5 bases, with 9 bases of the junction left unmatched. Germline lookup yields CDR1 MDHEN and CDR2 SYDVKM. The CDR3 has 16 amino acids. The sample consisted of peripheral blood. The TCR sequence derives from a woman in her fifties or sixties with active COVID-19. The chain recombines TRBV28 with TRBJ1-2; 9 positions match TRBD1. The CDR3 spells CASSLRGGQGRYGYTF. CDR3 bases: TGTGCCAGCAGTTTAAGGGGGGGACAGGGTCGGTATGGCTACACCTTC.